This TCR beta chain was found in a study of cytomegalovirus exposure and HLA in healthy donors. Study-level findings and limits: A later look showed TCR association rates differing by HLA locus, highest for DRB1 and lowest for HLA-C. CMV antigen specificity was confirmed in vitro for three CMV-associated chains. The authors enumerated over 150 TCR beta chains as linked to cytomegalovirus. Across donors, presence/absence analyses took sequencing depth to be roughly uniform.

This clone was found once. The antigen remains undetermined. The primer mix had 60 Vbeta and 13 Jbeta primers. The assay was immunoSEQ multiplex PCR, and TCRdb's table has in-frame clones only and misses some. The repertoire holds 200,000 to 250,000 clones, with around 81% as singletons. V gave up 3 bases and J gave up 8 bases; unmatched junction bases: 8. Germline-derived CDR1 and CDR2 are MNHEY and SVGAGI. The CDR3 has 15 residues. This clonotype originated in a woman aged 50 to 60 in good health and CMV-seropositive. Sequenced input: PBMCs. The J gene is TRBJ1-2, the V gene TRBV6-5, with 11 bases fitting TRBD1. The CDR3 protein is CASSYMRGQGVGYTF. CDR3 nucleotide sequence: TGTGCCAGCAGTTATATGAGGGGACAGGGGGTCGGCTACACCTTC.